These T cell receptor beta chains were read from a single sample in a study of blood T cell repertoires in COVID-19. TCRdb's copy holds only in-frame clones and misses some; the assay was immunoSEQ multiplex PCR. Of nearly 35,000 clones detected, approximately 78% appear once; the ten largest clones hold 6% to 8%. Material: peripheral blood. Every receptor here comes from a woman aged 55 to 70 with acute or convalescent COVID-19. CDR3s leave out the opening cysteine and the closing phenylalanine or tryptophan. The size field is filled for only some rows; it gives once, few, many or a size class.

j_call	cdr3_length	clone_size	v_call	cdr3_aa
TRBJ2-7	12	.	TRBV5-6	ASSISGGAYEQY
TRBJ1-2	14	.	TRBV18	ASSPGVTTGPYGYT
TRBJ1-1	11	.	TRBV30	AWNHRPDTEAF
TRBJ1-4	17	.	TRBV28	ASSPTSGGGAGTNEKLF
TRBJ1-1	11	.	TRBV7-9	ASSLSQEGEAF
TRBJ1-1	12	.	TRBV19	ASSRARVNTEAF
TRBJ1-1	12	.	TRBV18	ASSPVQGNTEAF
TRBJ2-4	14	once	TRBV5-1	ASSFAPTGAKNIQY
TRBJ2-4	12	.	TRBV6-5	ASRGGARKNIQY
TRBJ1-5	13	once	TRBV28	ASSLWRDSNQPQH
TRBJ2-7	13	.	TRBV2	ASSASRTGGHEQY
TRBJ2-5	10	.	TRBV10-2	ASSEQGQTQY
TRBJ1-4	12	.	TRBV29-1	SFRQGATNEKLF
TRBJ2-1	12	.	TRBV6-5	ASITSLGNNEQF
TRBJ2-2	12	once	TRBV6-2/TRBV6-3	ASSATGGTGELF
TRBJ1-1	11	.	TRBV6-5	ASRGQEDTEAF
TRBJ2-5	12	.	TRBV7-6	ASSLLAGVETQY
TRBJ1-6	14	.	TRBV7-2	ASSLVGHHNNSPLH
TRBJ1-1	12	.	TRBV6-5	ASRKQGGNTEAF
TRBJ1-5	14	.	TRBV24-1	ATSDTGTGGNQPQH
TRBJ2-3	14	once	TRBV5-4	ASSLDSGLLADTQY
TRBJ2-2	10	.	TRBV9	ASSPGSGELF
TRBJ1-5	11	once	TRBV5-1	ASSFFGGQPQH
TRBJ2-7	13	once	TRBV4-1	ASSQRRGPAYEQY
TRBJ2-5	12	.	TRBV3-1/TRBV3-2	ASTTSGGAETQY
TRBJ1-3	15	.	TRBV30	AWSQGQALLSGNTIY
TRBJ1-2	11	few	TRBV19	ASRGQGLYGYT
TRBJ1-5	10	.	TRBV3-1/TRBV3-2	ASSRSGQPQH
TRBJ2-1	13	.	TRBV18	ASSPPGTGVNEQF
TRBJ1-1	11	.	TRBV7-9	ASSEYANTEAF
TRBJ2-3	11	.	TRBV29-1	SGAKMGTDTQY
TRBJ1-5	11	.	TRBV30	AWSFGSNQPQH